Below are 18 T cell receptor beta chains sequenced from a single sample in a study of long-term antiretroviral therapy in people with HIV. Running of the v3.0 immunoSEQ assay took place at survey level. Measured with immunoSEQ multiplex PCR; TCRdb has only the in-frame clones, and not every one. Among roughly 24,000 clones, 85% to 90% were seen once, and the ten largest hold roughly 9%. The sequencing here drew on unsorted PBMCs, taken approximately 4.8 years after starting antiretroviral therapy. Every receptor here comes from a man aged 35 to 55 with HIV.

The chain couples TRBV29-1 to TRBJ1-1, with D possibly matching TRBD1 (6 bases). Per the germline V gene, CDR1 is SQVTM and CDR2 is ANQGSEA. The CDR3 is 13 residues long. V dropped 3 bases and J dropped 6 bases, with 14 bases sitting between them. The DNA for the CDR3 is TGCAGCGTTGACGGGGGGAAGGGGGCTGAAGCTTTCTTT. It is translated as CSVDGGKGAEAFF.

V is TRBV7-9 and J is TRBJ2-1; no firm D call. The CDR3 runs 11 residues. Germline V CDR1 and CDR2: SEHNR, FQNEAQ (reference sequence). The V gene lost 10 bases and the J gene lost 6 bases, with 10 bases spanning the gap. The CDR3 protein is CATLTINEQFF. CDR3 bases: TGTGCCACCTTAACTATCAATGAGCAGTTCTTC.

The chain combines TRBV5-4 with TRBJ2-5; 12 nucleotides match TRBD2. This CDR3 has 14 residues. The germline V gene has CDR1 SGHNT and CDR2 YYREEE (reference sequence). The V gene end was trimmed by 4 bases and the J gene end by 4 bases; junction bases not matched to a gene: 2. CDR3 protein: CASSATSGRETQYF. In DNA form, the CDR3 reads TGTGCCAGCAGCGCGACTAGCGGGAGAGAGACCCAGTACTTC.

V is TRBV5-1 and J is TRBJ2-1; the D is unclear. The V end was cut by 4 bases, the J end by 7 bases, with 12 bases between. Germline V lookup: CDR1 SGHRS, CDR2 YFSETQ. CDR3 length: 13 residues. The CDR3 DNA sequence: TGCGCCAGCAGCCTGACAAGCTATAATGAGCAGTTCTTC. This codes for CASSLTSYNEQFF. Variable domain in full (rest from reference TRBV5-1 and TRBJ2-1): KAGVTQTPRYLIKTRGQQVTLSCSPISGHRSVSWYQQTPGQGLQFLFEYFSETQRNKGNFPGRFSGRQFSNSRSEMNVSTLELGDSALYLCASSLTSYNEQFFGPGTRLTVL.

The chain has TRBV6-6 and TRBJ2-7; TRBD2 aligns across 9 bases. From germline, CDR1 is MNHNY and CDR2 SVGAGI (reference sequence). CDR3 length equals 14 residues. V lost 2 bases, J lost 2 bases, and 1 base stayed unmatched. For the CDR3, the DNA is TGTGCCAGCAGTTACCTAGCGGGAACCTACGAGCAGTACTTC. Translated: CASSYLAGTYEQYF.

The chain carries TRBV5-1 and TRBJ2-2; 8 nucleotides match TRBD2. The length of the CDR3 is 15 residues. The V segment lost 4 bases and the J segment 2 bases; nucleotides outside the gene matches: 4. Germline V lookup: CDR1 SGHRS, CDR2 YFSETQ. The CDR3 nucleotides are TGCGCCAGCAGCCCCGGGGGGGTTAACACCGGGGAGCTGTTTTTT. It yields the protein CASSPGGVNTGELFF.

CDR3 bases: TGCAGCGTTGCCCGGACTAGCGGGAGTACCGGGGAGCTGTTTTTT. Translating gives CSVARTSGSTGELFF. The chain has TRBV29-1 and TRBJ2-2; 13 bases are a match to TRBD2. After removal of 4 bases from V and 5 bases from J, the junction contained 4 bases not matched to a gene. Germline V gene lookup returns CDR1 SQVTM and CDR2 ANQGSEA. CDR3 size: 15 residues.

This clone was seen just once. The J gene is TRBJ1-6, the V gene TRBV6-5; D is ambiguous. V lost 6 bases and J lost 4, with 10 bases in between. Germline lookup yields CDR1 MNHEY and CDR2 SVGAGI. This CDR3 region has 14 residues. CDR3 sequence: CASSPQIYNSPLHF. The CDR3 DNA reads TGTGCCAGCAGCCCACAGATTTATAATTCACCCCTCCACTTT.

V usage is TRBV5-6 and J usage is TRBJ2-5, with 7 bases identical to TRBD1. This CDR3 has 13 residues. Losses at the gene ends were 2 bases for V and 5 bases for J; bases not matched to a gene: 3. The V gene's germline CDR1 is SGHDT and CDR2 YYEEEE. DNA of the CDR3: TGTGCCAGCAGCTTTGGGACAGCCGAGACCCAGTACTTC. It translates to CASSFGTAETQYF.

In DNA, the CDR3 is TGTGCCAGCAGCAAAAGCGGTCCGTGGGAGACCCAGTACTTC. This encodes CASSKSGPWETQYF. This chain connects TRBV4-2 to TRBJ2-5, with D tentatively TRBD2 (5 bases). The CDR3 spans 14 residues. Germline loops: CDR1 LGHNA, CDR2 YNFKEQ. V was pared by 5 bases and J by 5 bases, with 15 bases between.

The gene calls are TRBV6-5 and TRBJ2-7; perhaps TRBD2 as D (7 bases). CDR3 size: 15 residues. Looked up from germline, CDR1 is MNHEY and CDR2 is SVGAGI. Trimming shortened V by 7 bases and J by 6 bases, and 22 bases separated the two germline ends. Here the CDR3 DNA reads TGTGCCAGCAATGACCGGGGGGCGAGTGAATCCGAGCAGTACTTC. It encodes CASNDRGASESEQYF.

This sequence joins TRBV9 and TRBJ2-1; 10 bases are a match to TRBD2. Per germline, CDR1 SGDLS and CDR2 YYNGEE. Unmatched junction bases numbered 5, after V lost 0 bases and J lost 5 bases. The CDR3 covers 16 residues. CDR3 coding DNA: TGTGCCAGCAGCGTAGGCGGAACTAGCGGGGACAATGAGCAGTTCTTC. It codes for CASSVGGTSGDNEQFF. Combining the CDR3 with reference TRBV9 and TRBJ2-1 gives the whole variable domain DSGVTQTPKHLITATGQRVTLRCSPRSGDLSVYWYQQSLDQGLQFLIQYYNGEERAKGNILERFSAQQFPDLHSELNLSSLELGDSALYFCASSVGGTSGDNEQFFGPGTRLTVL.

This chain's CDR3 is CASSGTGTEGYEQYF. CDR3 bases: TGTGCCAGCAGCGGGACCGGGACAGAAGGCTACGAGCAGTACTTC. The chain carries TRBV9 and TRBJ2-7, with TRBD1 matching over 7 bases. Unmatched junction bases numbered 9, after V lost 3 bases and J lost 3 bases. Germline V CDR1 and CDR2: SGDLS, YYNGEE. CDR3 size: 15 residues.

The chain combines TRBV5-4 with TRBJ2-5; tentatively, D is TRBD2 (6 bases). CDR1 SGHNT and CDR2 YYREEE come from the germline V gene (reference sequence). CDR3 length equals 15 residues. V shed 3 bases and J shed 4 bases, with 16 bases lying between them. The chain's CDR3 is CASSSPGVGGETQYF. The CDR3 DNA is TGTGCCAGCAGCTCTCCGGGGGTTGGAGGAGAGACCCAGTACTTC.

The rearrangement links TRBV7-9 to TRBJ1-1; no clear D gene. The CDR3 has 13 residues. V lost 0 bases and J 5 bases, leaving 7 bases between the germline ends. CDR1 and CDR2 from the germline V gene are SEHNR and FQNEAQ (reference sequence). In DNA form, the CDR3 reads TGTGCCAGCAGCTTAGCGAGGGAAACTGAAGCTTTCTTT. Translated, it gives CASSLARETEAFF. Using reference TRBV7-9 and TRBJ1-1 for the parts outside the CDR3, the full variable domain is DTGVSQNPRHKITKRGQNVTFRCDPISEHNRLYWYRQTLGQGPEFLTYFQNEAQLEKSRLLSDRFSAERPKGSFSTLEIQRTEQGDSAMYLCASSLARETEAFFGQGTRLTVV.

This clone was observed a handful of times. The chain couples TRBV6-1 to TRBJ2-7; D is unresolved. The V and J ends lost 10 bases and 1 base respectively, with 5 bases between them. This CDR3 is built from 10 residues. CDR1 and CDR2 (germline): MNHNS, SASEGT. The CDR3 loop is CATESYEQYF. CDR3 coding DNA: TGTGCCACGGAGTCCTACGAGCAGTACTTC.

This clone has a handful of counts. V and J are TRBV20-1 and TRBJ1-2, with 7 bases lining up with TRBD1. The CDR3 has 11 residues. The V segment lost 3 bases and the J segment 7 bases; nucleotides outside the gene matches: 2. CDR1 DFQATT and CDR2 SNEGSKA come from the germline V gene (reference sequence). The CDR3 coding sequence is TGCAGTGCTAGGACAGGGAGTGGCTACACCTTC. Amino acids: CSARTGSGYTF.

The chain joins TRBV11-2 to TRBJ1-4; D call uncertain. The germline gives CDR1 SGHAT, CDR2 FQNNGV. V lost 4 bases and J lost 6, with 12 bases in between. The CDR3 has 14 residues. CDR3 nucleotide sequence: TGTGCCAGCAGCTCTCACCGGACGCATGAAAAACTGTTTTTT. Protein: CASSSHRTHEKLFF.